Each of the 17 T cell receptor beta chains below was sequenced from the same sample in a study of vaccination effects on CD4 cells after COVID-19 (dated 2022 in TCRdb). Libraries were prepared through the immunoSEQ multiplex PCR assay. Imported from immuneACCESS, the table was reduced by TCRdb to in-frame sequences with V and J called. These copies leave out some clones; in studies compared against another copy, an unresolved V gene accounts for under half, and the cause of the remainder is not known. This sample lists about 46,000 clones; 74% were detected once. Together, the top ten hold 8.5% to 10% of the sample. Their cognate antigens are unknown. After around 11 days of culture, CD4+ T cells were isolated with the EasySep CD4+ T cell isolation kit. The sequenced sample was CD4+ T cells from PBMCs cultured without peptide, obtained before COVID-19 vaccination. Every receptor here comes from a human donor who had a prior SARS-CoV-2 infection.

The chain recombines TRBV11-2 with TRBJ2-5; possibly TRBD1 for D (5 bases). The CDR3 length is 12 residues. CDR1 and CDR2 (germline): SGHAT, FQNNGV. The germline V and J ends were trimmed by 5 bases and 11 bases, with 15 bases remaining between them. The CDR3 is CASSIDQGSQYF. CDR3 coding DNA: TGTGCCAGCAGCATCGACCAGGGCTCACAGTACTTC. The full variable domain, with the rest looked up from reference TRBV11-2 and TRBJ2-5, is EAGVAQSPRYKIIEKRQSVAFWCNPISGHATLYWYQQILGQGPKLLIQFQNNGVVDDSQLPKDRFSAERLKGVDSTLKIQPAKLEDSAVYLCASSIDQGSQYFGPGTRLLVL.

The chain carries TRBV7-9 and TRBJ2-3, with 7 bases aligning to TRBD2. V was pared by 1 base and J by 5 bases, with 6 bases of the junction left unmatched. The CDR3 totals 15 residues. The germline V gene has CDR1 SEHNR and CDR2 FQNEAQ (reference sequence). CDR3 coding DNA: TGTGCCAGCAGCTTAGGCGGAAGCGGGGTAGATACGCAGTATTTT. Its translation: CASSLGGSGVDTQYF.

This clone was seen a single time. The CDR3 DNA sequence: TGTGCCAGCGTACCCAAGAGAAGCGGGAGCACAGATACGCAGTATTTT. Its protein is CASVPKRSGSTDTQYF. The chain employs TRBV7-9 and TRBJ2-3; D possibly corresponds to TRBD2 (6 bases). This CDR3 comprises 16 residues. V gave up 8 bases and J gave up 0 bases, with 18 bases separating them. Germline assignment: CDR1 SEHNR and CDR2 FQNEAQ (reference sequence).

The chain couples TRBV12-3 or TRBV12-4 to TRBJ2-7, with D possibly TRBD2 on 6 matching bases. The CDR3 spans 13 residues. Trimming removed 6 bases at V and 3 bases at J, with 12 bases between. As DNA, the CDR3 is TGTGCCAGCAGCCTGGGGGACTTCTACGAGCAGTACTTC. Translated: CASSLGDFYEQYF.

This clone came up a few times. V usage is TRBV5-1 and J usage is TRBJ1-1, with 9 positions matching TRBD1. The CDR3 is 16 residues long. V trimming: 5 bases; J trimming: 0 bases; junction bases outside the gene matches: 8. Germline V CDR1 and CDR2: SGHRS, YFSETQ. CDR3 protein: CASRRGQGSLNTEAFF. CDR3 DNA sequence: TGCGCCAGCAGACGGGGACAGGGAAGCTTGAACACTGAAGCTTTCTTT.

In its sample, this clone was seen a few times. This chain's CDR3 is CASSSSDRWDYEQYF. The CDR3 DNA follows: TGTGCCAGCAGTTCGTCGGACAGGTGGGACTACGAGCAGTACTTC. V and J are TRBV27 and TRBJ2-7; 7 nucleotides line up with TRBD1. The CDR3 is 15 amino acids. V gave up 4 bases and J gave up 3 bases; unmatched junction bases: 9. Germline CDR1 is MNHEY and CDR2 is SMNVEV (reference sequence).

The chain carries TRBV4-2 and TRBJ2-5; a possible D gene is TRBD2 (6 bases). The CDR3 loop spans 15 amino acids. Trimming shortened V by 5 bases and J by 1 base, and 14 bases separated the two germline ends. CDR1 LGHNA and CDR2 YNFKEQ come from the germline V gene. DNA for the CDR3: TGTGCCAGCAGCACCCGGGGAGCGGGCCAAGAGACCCAGTACTTC. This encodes CASSTRGAGQETQYF.

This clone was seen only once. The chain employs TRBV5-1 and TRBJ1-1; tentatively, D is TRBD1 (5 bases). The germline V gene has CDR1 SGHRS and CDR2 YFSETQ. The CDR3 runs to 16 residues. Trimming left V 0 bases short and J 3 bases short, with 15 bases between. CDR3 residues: CASSLALGGLDTEAFF. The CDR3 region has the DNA TGCGCCAGCAGCTTGGCCCTGGGGGGTTTGGACACTGAAGCTTTCTTT.

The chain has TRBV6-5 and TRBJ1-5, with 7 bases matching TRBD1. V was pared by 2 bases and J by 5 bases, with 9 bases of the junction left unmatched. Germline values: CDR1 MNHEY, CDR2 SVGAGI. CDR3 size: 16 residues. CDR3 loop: CASSYRQGLTDQPQHF. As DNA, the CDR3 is TGTGCCAGCAGTTACAGACAGGGTTTAACGGATCAGCCCCAGCATTTT.

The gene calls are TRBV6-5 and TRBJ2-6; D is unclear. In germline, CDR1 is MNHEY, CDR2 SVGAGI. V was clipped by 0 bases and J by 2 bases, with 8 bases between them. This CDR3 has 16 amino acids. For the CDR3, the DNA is TGTGCCAGCAGTTACTCTCGCGTCGCTGGGGCCAACGTCCTGACTTTC. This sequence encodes CASSYSRVAGANVLTF.

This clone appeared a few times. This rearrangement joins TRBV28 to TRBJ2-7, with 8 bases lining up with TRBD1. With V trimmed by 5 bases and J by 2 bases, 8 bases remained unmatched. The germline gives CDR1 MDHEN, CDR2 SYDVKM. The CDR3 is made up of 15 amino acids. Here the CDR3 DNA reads TGTGCCAGCAGTATCACCGGGACAGGAGCCTACGAGCAGTACTTC. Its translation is CASSITGTGAYEQYF.

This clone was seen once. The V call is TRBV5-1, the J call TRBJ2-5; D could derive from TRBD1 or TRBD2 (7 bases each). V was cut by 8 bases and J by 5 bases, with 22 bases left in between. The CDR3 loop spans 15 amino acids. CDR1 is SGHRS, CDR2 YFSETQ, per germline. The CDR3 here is CASSPQGGISETQYF. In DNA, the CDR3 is TGCGCCAGTAGCCCCCAGGGGGGGATTAGTGAGACCCAGTACTTC.

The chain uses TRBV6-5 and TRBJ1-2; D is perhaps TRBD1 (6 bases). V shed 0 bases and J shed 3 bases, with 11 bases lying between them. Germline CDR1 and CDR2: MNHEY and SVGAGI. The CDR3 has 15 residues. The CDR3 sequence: CASSYSTGPDYGYTF. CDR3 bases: TGTGCCAGCAGTTACTCGACAGGTCCTGACTATGGCTACACCTTC.

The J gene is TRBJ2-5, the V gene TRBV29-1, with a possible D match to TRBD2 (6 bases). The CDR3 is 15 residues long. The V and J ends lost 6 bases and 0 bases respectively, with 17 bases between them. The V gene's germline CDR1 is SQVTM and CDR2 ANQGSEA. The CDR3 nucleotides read TGCAGCGTCGAGGAAGGTAGCGGATACCAAGAGACCCAGTACTTC. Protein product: CSVEEGSGYQETQYF.

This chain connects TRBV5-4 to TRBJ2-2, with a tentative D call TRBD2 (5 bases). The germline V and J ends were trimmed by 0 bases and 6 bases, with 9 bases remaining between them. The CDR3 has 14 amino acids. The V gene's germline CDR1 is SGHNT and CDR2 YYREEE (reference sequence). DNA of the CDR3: TGTGCCAGCAGCTTGGATTACGGGGCCGGGGAGCTGTTTTTT. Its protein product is CASSLDYGAGELFF.

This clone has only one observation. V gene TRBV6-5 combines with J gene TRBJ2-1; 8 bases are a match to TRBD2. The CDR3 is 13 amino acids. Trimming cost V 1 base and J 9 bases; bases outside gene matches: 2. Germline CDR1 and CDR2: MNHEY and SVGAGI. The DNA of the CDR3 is TGTGCCAGCAGTTACTACGGGGGGGGTGAGCAGTTCTTC. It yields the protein CASSYYGGGEQFF.

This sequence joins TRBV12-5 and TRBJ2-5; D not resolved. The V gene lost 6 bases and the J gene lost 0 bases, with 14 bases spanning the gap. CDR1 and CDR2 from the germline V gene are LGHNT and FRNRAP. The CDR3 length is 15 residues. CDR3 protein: CASGAPGLDQETQYF. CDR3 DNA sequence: TGTGCTAGTGGAGCCCCAGGTTTAGACCAAGAGACCCAGTACTTC. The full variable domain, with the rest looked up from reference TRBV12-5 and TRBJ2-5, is DARVTQTPRHKVTEMGQEVTMRCQPILGHNTVFWYRQTMMQGLELLAYFRNRAPLDDSGMPKDRFSAEMPDATLATLKIQPSEPRDSAVYFCASGAPGLDQETQYFGPGTRLLVL.